This T cell receptor beta chain was sequenced during a study of blood T cell repertoires in COVID-19. Overall study: Samples of COVID-19 (acute and convalescent) were obtained from the United States, Italy and Spain. T cells, B-cell-depleted T cells, or PBMCs provided the cDNA or gDNA that served as material.

This CDR3 spans 14 amino acids. Germline assignment: CDR1 MDHEN and CDR2 SYDVKM. Trimming took 4 bases from V and 1 from J; bases not matched to a gene: 0. Sequenced by immunoSEQ multiplex PCR; TCRdb stores in-frame clones only, minus some. The sample holds roughly 99,000 clones, about 90% seen once. This clone was observed a single time. Sequenced input: peripheral blood. This clonotype originated in a man in his forties or fifties with active or convalescent COVID-19. The chain couples TRBV28 to TRBJ2-3; 9 nucleotides match TRBD1. CDR3 residues: CASSWTGGTDTQYF. The CDR3 DNA is TGTGCCAGCAGTTGGACAGGGGGCACAGATACGCAGTATTTT.